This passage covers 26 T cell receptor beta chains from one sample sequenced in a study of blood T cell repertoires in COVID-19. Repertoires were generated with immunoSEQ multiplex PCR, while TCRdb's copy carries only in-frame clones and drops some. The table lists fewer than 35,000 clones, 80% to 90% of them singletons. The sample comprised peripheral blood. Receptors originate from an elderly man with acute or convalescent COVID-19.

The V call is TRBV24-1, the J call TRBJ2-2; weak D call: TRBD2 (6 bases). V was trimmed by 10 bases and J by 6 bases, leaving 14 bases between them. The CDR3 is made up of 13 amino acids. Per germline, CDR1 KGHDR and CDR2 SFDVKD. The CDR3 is CATAGTPPGELFF. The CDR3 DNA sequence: TGTGCCACGGCCGGGACTCCACCCGGGGAGCTGTTTTTT.

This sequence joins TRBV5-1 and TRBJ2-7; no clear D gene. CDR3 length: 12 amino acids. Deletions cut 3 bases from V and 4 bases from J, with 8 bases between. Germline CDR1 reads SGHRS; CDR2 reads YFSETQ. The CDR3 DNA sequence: TGCGCCAGCAGCTCCACAGAGTACGAGCAGTACTTC. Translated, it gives CASSSTEYEQYF.

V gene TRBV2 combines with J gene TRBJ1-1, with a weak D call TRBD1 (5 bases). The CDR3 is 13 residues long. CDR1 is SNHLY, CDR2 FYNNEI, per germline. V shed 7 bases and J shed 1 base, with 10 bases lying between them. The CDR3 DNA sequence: TGTGCCAGCATGGGCAGGGAGAACACTGAAGCTTTCTTT. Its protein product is CASMGRENTEAFF.

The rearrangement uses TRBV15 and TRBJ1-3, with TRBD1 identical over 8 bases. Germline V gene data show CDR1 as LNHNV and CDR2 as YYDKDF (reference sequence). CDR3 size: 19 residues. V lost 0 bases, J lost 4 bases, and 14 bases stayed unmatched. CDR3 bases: TGTGCCACCAGCAGAGAGAGGGGGGCCTGGGACAGGCGGGGAAACACCATATATTTT. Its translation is CATSRERGAWDRRGNTIYF.

CDR3 protein: CASILPFLGGETYEQYF. The DNA for the CDR3 is TGTGCCAGCATCCTCCCTTTTCTAGGCGGGGAAACCTACGAGCAGTACTTC. This chain joins TRBV27 and TRBJ2-7; tentative D call: TRBD2 (6 bases). The germline V gene has CDR1 MNHEY and CDR2 SMNVEV (reference sequence). V dropped 7 bases and J dropped 2 bases, with 24 bases sitting between them. The CDR3 is 17 residues long.

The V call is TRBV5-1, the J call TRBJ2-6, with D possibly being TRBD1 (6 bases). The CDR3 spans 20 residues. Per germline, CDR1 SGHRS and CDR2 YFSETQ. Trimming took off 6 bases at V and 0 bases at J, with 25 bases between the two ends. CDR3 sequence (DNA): TGCGCCAGCACCTCCCGCGCCCAACCGGGACAATTCTCTGGGGCCAACGTCCTGACTTTC. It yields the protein CASTSRAQPGQFSGANVLTF.

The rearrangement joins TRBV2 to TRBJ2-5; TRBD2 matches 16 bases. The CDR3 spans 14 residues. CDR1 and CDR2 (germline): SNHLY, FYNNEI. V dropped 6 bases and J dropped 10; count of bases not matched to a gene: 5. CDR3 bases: TGTGCCAGCAGATCGGGACTAGCGGGAGGGGGCCAGTACTTC. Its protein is CASRSGLAGGGQYF.

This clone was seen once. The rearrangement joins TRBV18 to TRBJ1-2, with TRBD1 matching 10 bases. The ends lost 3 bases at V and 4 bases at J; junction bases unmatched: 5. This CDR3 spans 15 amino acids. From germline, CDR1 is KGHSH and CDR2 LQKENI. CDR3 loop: CASSPSGQGRYGYTF. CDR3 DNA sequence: TGTGCCAGCTCACCGTCGGGACAGGGGCGCTATGGCTACACCTTC.

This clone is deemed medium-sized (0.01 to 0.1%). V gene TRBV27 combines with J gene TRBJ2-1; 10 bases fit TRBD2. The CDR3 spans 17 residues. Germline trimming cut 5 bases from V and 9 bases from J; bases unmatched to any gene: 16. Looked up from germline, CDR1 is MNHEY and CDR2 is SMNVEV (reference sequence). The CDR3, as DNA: TGTGCCAGCAGTCCACCTGAAGCGGGAGGGCCAATTGGTGAGCAGTTCTTC. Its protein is CASSPPEAGGPIGEQFF.

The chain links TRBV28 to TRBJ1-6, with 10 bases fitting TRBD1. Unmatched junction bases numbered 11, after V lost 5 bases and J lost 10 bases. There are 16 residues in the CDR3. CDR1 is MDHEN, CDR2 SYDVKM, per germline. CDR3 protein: CASSPMGQGIGSPLHF. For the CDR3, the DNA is TGTGCCAGCAGTCCAATGGGACAGGGGATAGGGTCACCCCTCCACTTT.

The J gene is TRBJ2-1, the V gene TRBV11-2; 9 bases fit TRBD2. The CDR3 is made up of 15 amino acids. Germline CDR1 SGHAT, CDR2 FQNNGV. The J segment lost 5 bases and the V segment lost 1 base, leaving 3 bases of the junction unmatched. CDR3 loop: CASSLVRGRDNEQFF. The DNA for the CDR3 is TGTGCCAGCAGCTTAGTTCGCGGGAGGGACAATGAGCAGTTCTTC.

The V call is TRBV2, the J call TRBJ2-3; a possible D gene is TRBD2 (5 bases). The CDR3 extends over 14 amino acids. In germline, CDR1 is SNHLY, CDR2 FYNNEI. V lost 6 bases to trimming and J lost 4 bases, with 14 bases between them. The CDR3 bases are TGTGCCAGCAGAGGGAGAGATCCCGCAGATACGCAGTATTTT. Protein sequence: CASRGRDPADTQYF.

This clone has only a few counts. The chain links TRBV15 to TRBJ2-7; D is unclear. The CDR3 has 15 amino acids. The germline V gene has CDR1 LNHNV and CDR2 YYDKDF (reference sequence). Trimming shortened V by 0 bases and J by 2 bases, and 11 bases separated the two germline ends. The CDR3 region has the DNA TGTGCCACCAGCAGAGATCTGGGCTTCCCCTACGAGCAGTACTTC. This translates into CATSRDLGFPYEQYF.

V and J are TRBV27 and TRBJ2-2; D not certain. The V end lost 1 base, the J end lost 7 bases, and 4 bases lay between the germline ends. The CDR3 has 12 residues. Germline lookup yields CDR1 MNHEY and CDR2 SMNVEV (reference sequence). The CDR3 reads CASSLLLGELFF. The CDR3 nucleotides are TGTGCCAGCAGTTTATTACTCGGGGAGCTGTTTTTT.

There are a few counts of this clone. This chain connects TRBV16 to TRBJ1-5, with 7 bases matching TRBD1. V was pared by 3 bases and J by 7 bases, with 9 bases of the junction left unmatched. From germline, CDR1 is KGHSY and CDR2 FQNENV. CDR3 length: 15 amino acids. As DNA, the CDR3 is TGTGCCAGCAGCCAGGGCCAGGGGGGTCGCCAGCCCCAGCATTTT. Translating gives CASSQGQGGRQPQHF. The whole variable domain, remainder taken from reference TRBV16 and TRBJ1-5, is GEEVAQTPKHLVRGEGQKAKLYCAPIKGHSYVFWYQQVLKNEFKFLISFQNENVFDETGMPKERFSAKCLPNSPCSLEIQATKLEDSAVYFCASSQGQGGRQPQHFGDGTRLSIL.

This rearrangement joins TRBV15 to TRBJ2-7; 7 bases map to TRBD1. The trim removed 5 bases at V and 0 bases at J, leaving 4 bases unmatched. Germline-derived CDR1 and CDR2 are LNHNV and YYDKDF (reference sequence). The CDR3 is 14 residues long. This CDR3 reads CATSARGFSYEQYF. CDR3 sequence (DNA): TGTGCCACCAGCGCCAGGGGGTTCTCCTACGAGCAGTACTTC.

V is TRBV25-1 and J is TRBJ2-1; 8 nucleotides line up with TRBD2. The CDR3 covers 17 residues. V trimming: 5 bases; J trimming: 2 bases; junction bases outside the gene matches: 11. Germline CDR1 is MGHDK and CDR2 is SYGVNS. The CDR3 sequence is CASSTRVVAGPYNEQFF. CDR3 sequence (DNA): TGTGCCAGCAGTACCCGTGTTGTAGCGGGACCCTACAATGAGCAGTTCTTC.

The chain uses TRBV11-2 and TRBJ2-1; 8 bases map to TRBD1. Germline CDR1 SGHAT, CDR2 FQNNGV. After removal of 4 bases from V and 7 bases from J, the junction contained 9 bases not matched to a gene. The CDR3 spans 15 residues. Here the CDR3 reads CASSSYRDRINEQFF. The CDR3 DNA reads TGTGCCAGCAGCTCGTACCGGGACAGGATAAATGAGCAGTTCTTC.

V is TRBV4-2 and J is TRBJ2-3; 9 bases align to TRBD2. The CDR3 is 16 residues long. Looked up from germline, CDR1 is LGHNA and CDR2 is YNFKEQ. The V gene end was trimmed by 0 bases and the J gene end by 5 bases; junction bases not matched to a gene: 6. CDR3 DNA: TGTGCCAGCAGCCAAGATGGCGGGAGGGCAATAGATACGCAGTATTTT. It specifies CASSQDGGRAIDTQYF.

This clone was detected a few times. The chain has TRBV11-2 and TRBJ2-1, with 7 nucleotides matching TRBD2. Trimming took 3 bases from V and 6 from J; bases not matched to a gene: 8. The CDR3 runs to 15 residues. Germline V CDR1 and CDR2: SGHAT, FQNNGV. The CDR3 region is CASSFIRGRVNEQFF. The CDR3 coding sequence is TGTGCCAGCAGCTTTATTAGAGGGAGGGTCAATGAGCAGTTCTTC.

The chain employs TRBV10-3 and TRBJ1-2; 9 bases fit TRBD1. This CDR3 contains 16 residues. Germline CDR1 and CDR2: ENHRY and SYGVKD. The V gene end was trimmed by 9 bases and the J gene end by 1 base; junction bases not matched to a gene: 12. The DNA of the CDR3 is TGTGCCATACACCGGGACAGGGCCAAGGGTAACTATGGCTACACCTTC. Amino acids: CAIHRDRAKGNYGYTF.

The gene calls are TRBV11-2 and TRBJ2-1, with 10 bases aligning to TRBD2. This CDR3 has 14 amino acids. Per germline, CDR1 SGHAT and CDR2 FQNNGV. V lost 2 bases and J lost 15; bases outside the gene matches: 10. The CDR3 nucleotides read TGTGCCAGCAGCTTATTCTCCAGCGGGAGGGATCCGTTCTTC. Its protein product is CASSLFSSGRDPFF.

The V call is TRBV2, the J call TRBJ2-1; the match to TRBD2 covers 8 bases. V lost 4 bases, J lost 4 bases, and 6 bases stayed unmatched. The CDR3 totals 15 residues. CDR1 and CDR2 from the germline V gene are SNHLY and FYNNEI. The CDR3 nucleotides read TGTGCCAGCAGTGGGGAGACTAGCGTGTACAATGAGCAGTTCTTC. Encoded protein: CASSGETSVYNEQFF. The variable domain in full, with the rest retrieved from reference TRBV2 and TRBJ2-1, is EPEVTQTPSHQVTQMGQEVILRCVPISNHLYFYWYRQILGQKVEFLVSFYNNEISEKSEIFDDQFSVERPDGSNFTLKIRSTKLEDSAMYFCASSGETSVYNEQFFGPGTRLTVL.

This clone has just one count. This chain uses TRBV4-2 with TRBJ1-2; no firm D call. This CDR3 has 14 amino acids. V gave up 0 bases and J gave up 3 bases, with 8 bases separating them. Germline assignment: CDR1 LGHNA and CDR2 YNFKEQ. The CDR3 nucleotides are TGTGCCAGCAGCCAAGAACGGGGATACTATGGCTACACCTTC. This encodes CASSQERGYYGYTF.

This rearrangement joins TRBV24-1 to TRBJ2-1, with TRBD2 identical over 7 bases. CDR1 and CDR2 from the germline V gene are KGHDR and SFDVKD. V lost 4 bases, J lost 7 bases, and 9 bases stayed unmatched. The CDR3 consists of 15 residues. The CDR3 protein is CATSEAASGGNEQFF. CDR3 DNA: TGTGCCACCAGTGAGGCCGCTAGCGGCGGGAATGAGCAGTTCTTC.

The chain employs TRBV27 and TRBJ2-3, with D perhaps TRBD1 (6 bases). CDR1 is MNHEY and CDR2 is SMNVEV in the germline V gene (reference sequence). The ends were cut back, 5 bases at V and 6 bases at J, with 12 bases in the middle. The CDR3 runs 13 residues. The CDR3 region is CASSQQGSDTQYF. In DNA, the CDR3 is TGTGCCAGCAGTCAACAGGGATCGGATACGCAGTATTTT.